The 15 T cell receptor beta chains given below trace back to one sample, sequenced in a study of CD8 T cells in ankylosing spondylitis listed by TCRdb under 2017. The investigation overall reported the following: A TCR beta motif of several highly homologous amino acid variants appeared characteristic of blood from ankylosing spondylitis patients.

Antigen specificity for these receptors is unknown. Libraries were prepared through 5' RACE. The sample was run on an Illumina HiSeq 2500. TCRdb trimmed the raw reads at Q25, called clones with MiXCR and kept productive beta chains. For every CDR3 protein sequence, its rows merge into one entry that carries the most common genes and DNA. The sample data list approximately 540,000 distinct CDR3 sequences, and 12% of these were observed just once. 6.8% of the sample is in the top ten clones. Sequences were obtained from blood, either unsorted or a sorted T cell fraction (not recorded which). These receptors all stem from a male donor with ankylosing spondylitis.

The CDR3 DNA reads TGTGCCAGCAGCGTACACAGGGGTAATGAGCAGTTCTTC. This encodes CASSVHRGNEQFF. The chain recombines TRBV9 with TRBJ2-1, with 7 bases aligning to TRBD1. The V gene end was trimmed by 1 base and the J gene end by 7 bases; junction bases not matched to a gene: 2. The CDR3 extends over 13 amino acids. Looked up from germline, CDR1 is SGDLS and CDR2 is YYNGEE.

This clonotype has just a few counts. CDR3 in amino acids: CSVPGGLTDTQYF. The CDR3 nucleotides are TGCAGCGTTCCAGGGGGCCTGACAGATACGCAGTATTTT. The V and J genes are TRBV29-1 and TRBJ2-3; TRBD1 matches at 8 bases. V dropped 5 bases and J dropped 3; count of bases not matched to a gene: 4. CDR3 length: 13 amino acids. Looked up from germline, CDR1 is SQVTM and CDR2 is ANQGSEA.

This clonotype was seen a few times. The chain carries TRBV20-1 and TRBJ1-1, with 7 bases fitting TRBD1. The trim removed 7 bases at V and 5 bases at J, leaving 13 bases unmatched. The CDR3 has 14 amino acids. The V gene's germline CDR1 is DFQATT and CDR2 SNEGSKA (reference sequence). CDR3 sequence reads: CSVIIAGGITEAFF. The CDR3 DNA reads TGCAGTGTCATCATCGCAGGGGGAATTACTGAAGCTTTCTTT.

The chain uses TRBV10-2 and TRBJ2-5, with D uncertain. Germline V gene lookup returns CDR1 WSHSY and CDR2 SAAADI. The V and J ends lost 7 bases and 1 base respectively, with 10 bases between them. The CDR3 has 13 residues. The CDR3 coding sequence is TGCGCCAGCATTAGTGGCATCCAAGAGACCCAGTACTTC. It yields the protein CASISGIQETQYF.

The table lists this clonotype with many counts. The V and J genes are TRBV4-1 and TRBJ2-3; D call uncertain. Germline V gene data show CDR1 as MGHRA and CDR2 as YSYEKL. V was clipped by 4 bases and J by 0 bases, with 11 bases between them. The CDR3 length is 15 residues. The CDR3, as DNA: TGCGCCAGCAGCCGCTTCGGCAGTAGCACAGATACGCAGTATTTT. It specifies CASSRFGSSTDTQYF.

This clonotype has just a few counts. The chain combines TRBV19 with TRBJ2-2; D remains unclear. This CDR3 contains 16 residues. The germline V gene encodes CDR1 LNHDA and CDR2 SQIVND (reference sequence). V was cut by 2 bases and J by 4 bases, with 14 bases left in between. The CDR3 loop is CASSIKISSATGELFF. CDR3 nucleotide sequence: TGTGCCAGTAGTATAAAGATATCCTCAGCCACCGGGGAGCTGTTTTTT.

This clonotype has a handful of counts. The chain couples TRBV19 to TRBJ1-1, with D possibly TRBD1 on 5 matching bases. This CDR3 region has 14 residues. Trimming shortened V by 7 bases and J by 4 bases, and 16 bases separated the two germline ends. Looked up from germline, CDR1 is LNHDA and CDR2 is SQIVND (reference sequence). This CDR3 reads CASTGRGFGTEAFF. The CDR3 coding sequence is TGTGCCAGTACGGGACGGGGCTTCGGCACTGAAGCTTTCTTT. The full variable domain, with the rest looked up from reference TRBV19 and TRBJ1-1, is DGGITQSPKYLFRKEGQNVTLSCEQNLNHDAMYWYRQDPGQGLRLIYYSQIVNDFQKGDIAEGYSVSREKKESFPLTVTSAQKNPTAFYLCASTGRGFGTEAFFGQGTRLTVV.

Only a few counts were recorded for this clonotype. The chain carries TRBV11-1 and TRBJ2-1, with 11 bases identical to TRBD1. The J segment lost 4 bases and the V segment lost 3 bases, leaving 5 bases of the junction unmatched. CDR3 length: 16 amino acids. CDR1 is SGHAT and CDR2 is FQDESV in the germline V gene (reference sequence). The CDR3 DNA is TGTGCCAGCAGCTTTGGGACAGGGGGAGATTACAATGAGCAGTTCTTC. It is translated as CASSFGTGGDYNEQFF.

This clonotype was recorded at least ten times. This chain uses TRBV11-2 with TRBJ2-2; TRBD2 might be the D (7 bases). Germline loops: CDR1 SGHAT, CDR2 FQNNGV. V was shortened by 8 bases and J by 4 bases, with 14 bases between the two germline ends. The length of the CDR3 is 14 residues. The CDR3 reads CASAYGGLTGELFF. CDR3 sequence (DNA): TGTGCCAGCGCTTACGGGGGGCTCACCGGGGAGCTGTTTTTT.

V usage is TRBV29-1 and J usage is TRBJ2-3, with TRBD2 matching over 8 bases. Germline trimming cut 0 bases from V and 5 bases from J; bases unmatched to any gene: 7. The length of the CDR3 is 15 residues. Germline V CDR1 and CDR2: SQVTM, ANQGSEA. The CDR3 protein is CSVEELAGSGDTQYF. CDR3 DNA sequence: TGCAGCGTTGAAGAGCTAGCGGGTTCGGGAGATACGCAGTATTTT.

This clonotype has only a few counts. This rearrangement joins TRBV5-1 to TRBJ2-1; 10 bases line up with TRBD1. This CDR3 spans 15 amino acids. Germline-derived CDR1 and CDR2 are SGHRS and YFSETQ. V lost 3 bases, J lost 7 bases, and 7 bases stayed unmatched. CDR3 protein: CASSSSTGGVNEQFF. The CDR3, as DNA: TGCGCCAGCAGCTCATCGACAGGGGGCGTGAATGAGCAGTTCTTC.

This chain uses TRBV10-3 with TRBJ2-3, with TRBD2 matching 8 bases. Germline CDR1 ENHRY, CDR2 SYGVKD. The CDR3 loop spans 16 amino acids. V was clipped by 6 bases and J by 0 bases; unmatched bases: 8. The CDR3 sequence is CAIRDLSGSSTDTQYF. The CDR3 DNA reads TGTGCCATCAGGGATTTGAGCGGGAGTAGCACAGATACGCAGTATTTT.

This clonotype was observed a few times. One end of the junction is discordant with germline, which a read error may explain. The CDR3 DNA reads TGTGCCAGCAGTTCACGGTCCGGCTTC. Residues: CASSSRSGF. The rearrangement links TRBV27 to TRBJ2-4; D gene uncertain. Germline V gives CDR1 MNHEY, CDR2 SMNVEV (reference sequence). The CDR3 runs to 9 residues.

The chain combines TRBV3-1 with TRBJ2-5; 9 bases fit TRBD1. The CDR3 loop spans 15 amino acids. J was trimmed by 0 bases and V by 9 bases; bases with no gene match: 8. Germline lookup yields CDR1 LGHDT and CDR2 YNNKEL (reference sequence). The DNA for the CDR3 is TGTGCCAGTACTACCTGGACAGGGGACCAAGAGACCCAGTACTTC. Protein product: CASTTWTGDQETQYF.

The chain carries TRBV15 and TRBJ2-7; D possibly corresponds to TRBD1 (5 bases). The length of the CDR3 is 13 residues. The germline V and J ends were trimmed by 3 bases and 4 bases, with 10 bases remaining between them. Germline V CDR1 and CDR2: LNHNV, YYDKDF (reference sequence). Here the CDR3 DNA reads TGTGCCACCAGCAGCTTTGACAGTTACGAGCAGTACGTC. Its translation is CATSSFDSYEQYV.